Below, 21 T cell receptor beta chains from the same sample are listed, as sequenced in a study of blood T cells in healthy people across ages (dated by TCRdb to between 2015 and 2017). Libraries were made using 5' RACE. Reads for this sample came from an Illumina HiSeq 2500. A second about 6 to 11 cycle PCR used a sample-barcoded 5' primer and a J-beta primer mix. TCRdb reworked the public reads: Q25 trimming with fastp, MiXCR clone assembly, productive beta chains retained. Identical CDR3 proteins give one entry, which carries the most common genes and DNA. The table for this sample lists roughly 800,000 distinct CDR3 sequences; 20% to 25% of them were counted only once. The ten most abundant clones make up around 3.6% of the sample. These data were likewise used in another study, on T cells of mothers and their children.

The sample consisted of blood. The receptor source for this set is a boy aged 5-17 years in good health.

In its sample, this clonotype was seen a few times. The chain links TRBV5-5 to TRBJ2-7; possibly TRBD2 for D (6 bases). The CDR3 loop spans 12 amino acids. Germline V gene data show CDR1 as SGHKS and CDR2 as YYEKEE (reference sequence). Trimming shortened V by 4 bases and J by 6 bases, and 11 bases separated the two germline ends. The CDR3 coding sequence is TGTGCCAGCAGCACGACTAGTTCCGAGCAGTACTTC. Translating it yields CASSTTSSEQYF.

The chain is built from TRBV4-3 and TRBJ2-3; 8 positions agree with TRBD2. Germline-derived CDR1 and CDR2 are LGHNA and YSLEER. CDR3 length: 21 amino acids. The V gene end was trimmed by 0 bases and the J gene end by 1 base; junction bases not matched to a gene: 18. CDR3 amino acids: CASSQESPSGLRNKGTDTQYF. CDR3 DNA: TGCGCCAGCAGCCAAGAGTCGCCTAGCGGGCTTCGGAATAAAGGCACAGATACGCAGTATTTT.

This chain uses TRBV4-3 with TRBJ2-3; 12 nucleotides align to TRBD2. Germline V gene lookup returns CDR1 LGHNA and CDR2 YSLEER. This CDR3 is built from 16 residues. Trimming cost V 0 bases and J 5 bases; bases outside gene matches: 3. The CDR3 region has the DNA TGCGCCAGCAGCCAAGATGCTAGCGGGGGGGTAGATACGCAGTATTTT. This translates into CASSQDASGGVDTQYF.

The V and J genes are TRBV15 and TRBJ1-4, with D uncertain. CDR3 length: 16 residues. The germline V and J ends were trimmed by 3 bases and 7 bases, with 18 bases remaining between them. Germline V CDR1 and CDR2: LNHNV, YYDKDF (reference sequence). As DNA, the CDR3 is TGTGCCACCAGCAGCGCGACTTCTCATCCTAGTGAAAAACTGTTTTTT. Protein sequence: CATSSATSHPSEKLFF.

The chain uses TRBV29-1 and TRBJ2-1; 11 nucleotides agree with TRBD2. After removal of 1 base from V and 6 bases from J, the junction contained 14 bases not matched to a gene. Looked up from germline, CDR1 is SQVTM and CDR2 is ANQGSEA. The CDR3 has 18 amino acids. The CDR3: CSVEGLGLAGPPGNEQFF. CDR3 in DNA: TGCAGCGTTGAAGGGCTCGGACTAGCGGGTCCTCCGGGCAATGAGCAGTTCTTC.

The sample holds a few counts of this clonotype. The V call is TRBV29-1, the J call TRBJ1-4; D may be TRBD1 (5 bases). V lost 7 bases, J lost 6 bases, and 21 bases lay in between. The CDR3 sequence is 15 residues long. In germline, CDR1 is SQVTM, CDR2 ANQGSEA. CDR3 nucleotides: TGCAGCGCCCGCGGCGGCAGGGAGTCATATGAAAAACTGTTTTTT. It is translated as CSARGGRESYEKLFF.

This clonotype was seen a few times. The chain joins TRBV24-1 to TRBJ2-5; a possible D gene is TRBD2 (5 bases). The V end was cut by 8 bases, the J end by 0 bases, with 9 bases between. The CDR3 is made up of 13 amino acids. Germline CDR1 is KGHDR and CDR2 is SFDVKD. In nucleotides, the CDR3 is TGTGCCACCAAAGACGGGGACCAAGAGACCCAGTACTTC. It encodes CATKDGDQETQYF.

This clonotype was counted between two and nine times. The CDR3 DNA reads TGTGCCAGCAGTGAAGCAGCGATAGCGGGGGAGACCCAGTACTTC. Residues: CASSEAAIAGETQYF. The chain joins TRBV25-1 to TRBJ2-5, with 8 bases identical to TRBD2. The germline CDR1 and CDR2 sequences are MGHDK and SYGVNS. With 2 bases clipped from V and 5 bases from J, the junction kept 7 bases outside the gene matches. The CDR3 is 15 amino acids. The entire variable domain, with the rest obtained from reference TRBV25-1 and TRBJ2-5, is as follows: EADIYQTPRYLVIGTGKKITLECSQTMGHDKMYWYQQDPGMELHLIHYSYGVNSTEKGDLSSESTVSRIRTEHFPLTLESARPSHTSQYLCASSEAAIAGETQYFGPGTRLLVL.

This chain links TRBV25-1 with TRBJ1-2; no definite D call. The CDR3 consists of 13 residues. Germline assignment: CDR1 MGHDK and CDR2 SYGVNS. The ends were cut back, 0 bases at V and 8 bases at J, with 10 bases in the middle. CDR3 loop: CASSEYPSGGYTF. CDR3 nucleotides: TGTGCCAGCAGTGAATACCCGTCGGGGGGCTACACCTTC.

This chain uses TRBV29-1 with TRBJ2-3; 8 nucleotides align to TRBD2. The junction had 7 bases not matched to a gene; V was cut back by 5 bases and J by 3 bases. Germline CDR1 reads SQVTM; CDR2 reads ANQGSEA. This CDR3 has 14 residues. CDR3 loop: CSVLPGGLTDTQYF. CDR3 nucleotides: TGCAGCGTTCTCCCGGGGGGGCTGACAGATACGCAGTATTTT.

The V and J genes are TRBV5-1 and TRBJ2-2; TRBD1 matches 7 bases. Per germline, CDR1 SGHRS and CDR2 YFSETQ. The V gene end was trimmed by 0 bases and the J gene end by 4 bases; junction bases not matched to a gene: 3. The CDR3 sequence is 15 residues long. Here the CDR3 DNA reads TGCGCCAGCAGCTTGGGGGACAGACCCACCGGGGAGCTGTTTTTT. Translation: CASSLGDRPTGELFF.

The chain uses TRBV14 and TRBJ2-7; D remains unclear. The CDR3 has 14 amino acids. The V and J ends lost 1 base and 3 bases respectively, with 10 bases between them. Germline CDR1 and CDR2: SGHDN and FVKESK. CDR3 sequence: CASSQVIGFYEQYF. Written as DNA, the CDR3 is TGTGCCAGCAGCCAAGTTATCGGCTTCTACGAGCAGTACTTC. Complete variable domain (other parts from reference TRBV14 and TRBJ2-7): EAGVTQFPSHSVIEKGQTVTLRCDPISGHDNLYWYRRVMGKEIKFLLHFVKESKQDESGMPNNRFLAERTGGTYSTLKVQPAELEDSGVYFCASSQVIGFYEQYFGPGTRLTVT.

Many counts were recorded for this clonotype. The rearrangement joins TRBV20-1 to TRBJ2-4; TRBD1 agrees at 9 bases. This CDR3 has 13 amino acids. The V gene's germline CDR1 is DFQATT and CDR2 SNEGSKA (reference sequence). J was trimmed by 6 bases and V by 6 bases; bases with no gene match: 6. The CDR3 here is CSAPDRGVNIQYF. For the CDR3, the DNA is TGCAGTGCACCGGACAGGGGAGTAAACATTCAGTACTTC.

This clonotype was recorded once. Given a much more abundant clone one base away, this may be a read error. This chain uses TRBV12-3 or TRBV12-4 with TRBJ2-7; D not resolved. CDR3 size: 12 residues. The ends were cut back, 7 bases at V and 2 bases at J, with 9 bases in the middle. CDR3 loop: CASTVGPYEQYF. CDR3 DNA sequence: TGTGCCAGCACCGTAGGCCCCTACGAGCAGTACTTC.

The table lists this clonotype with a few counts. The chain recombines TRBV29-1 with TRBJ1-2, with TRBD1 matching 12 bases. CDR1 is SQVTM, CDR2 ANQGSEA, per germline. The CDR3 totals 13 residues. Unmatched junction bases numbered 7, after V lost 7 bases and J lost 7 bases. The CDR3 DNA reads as TGCAGCGCCTTGGGACAGGGGGCCTTTGGCTACACCTTC. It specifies CSALGQGAFGYTF.

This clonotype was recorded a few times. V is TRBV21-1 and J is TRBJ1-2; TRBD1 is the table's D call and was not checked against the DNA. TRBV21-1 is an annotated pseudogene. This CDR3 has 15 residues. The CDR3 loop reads CASSIRGPKNYGYTF. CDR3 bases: TGTGCCAGCAGCATCAGGGGGCCGAAAAACTATGGCTACACCTTC.

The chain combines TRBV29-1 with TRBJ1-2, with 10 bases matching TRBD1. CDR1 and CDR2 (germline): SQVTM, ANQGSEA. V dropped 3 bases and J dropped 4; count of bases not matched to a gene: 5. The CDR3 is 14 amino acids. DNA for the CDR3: TGCAGCGTTGATTTGGGACAGGGGCTCTATGGCTACACCTTC. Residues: CSVDLGQGLYGYTF.

Here the CDR3 reads CASSLTVTEIDNEQFF. The CDR3 DNA is TGTGCCAGCAGTTTAACGGTGACAGAAATCGACAATGAGCAGTTCTTC. The chain links TRBV28 to TRBJ2-1, with a tentative D call TRBD1 (5 bases). V lost 2 bases and J lost 5, with 16 bases in between. Germline CDR1 is MDHEN and CDR2 is SYDVKM. There are 16 residues in the CDR3.

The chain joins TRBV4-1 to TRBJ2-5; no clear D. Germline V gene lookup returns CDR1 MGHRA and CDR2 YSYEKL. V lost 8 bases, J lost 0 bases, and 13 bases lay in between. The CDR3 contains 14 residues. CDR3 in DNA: TGCGCCAGCTCCCCGTCGCGGTACCAAGAGACCCAGTACTTC. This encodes CASSPSRYQETQYF.

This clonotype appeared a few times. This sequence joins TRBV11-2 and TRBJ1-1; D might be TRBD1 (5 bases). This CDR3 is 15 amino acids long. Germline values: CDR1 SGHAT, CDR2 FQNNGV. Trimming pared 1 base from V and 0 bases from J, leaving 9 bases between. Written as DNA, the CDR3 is TGTGCCAGCAGCTTAGTGACAGCAATGAACACTGAAGCTTTCTTT. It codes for CASSLVTAMNTEAFF.

CDR3 loop: CASSYSREPEETNTGELFF. In DNA form, the CDR3 reads TGTGCCAGCAGTTACTCAAGGGAGCCGGAGGAAACGAACACCGGGGAGCTGTTTTTT. V is TRBV6-5 and J is TRBJ2-2; possible D gene TRBD2, 5 bases. CDR1 and CDR2 from the germline V gene are MNHEY and SVGAGI. The CDR3 loop spans 19 amino acids. V shed 0 bases and J shed 0 bases, with 17 bases lying between them.